Shown below are 4 T cell receptor beta chains from a single sample sequenced in a study of blood T cell repertoires in COVID-19. Sequencing was performed with immunoSEQ multiplex PCR; in TCRdb, only in-frame clones are kept and a portion is missing. In the table there are some 700,000 clones, 75% to 90% of which are singletons. The specimen sequenced was peripheral blood. These receptors came from a woman aged 18-35 years with acute or convalescent COVID-19.

This sequence joins TRBV4-1 and TRBJ1-1; tentatively, D is TRBD1 (5 bases). The CDR3 loop spans 16 amino acids. Trimming stripped 5 bases from V and 0 bases from J, with 16 bases between. Germline loops: CDR1 MGHRA, CDR2 YSYEKL. Here the CDR3 DNA reads TGCGCCAGCAGCAACGCCGGGGGAGTGATGAACACTGAAGCTTTCTTT. It specifies CASSNAGGVMNTEAFF.

This sequence joins TRBV5-6 and TRBJ2-7, with 10 nucleotides matching TRBD1. Trimming at V came to 4 bases and at J to 6 bases, leaving 7 bases not matched to a gene. The CDR3 has 14 amino acids. Germline CDR1 reads SGHDT; CDR2 reads YYEEEE. The CDR3 nucleotides read TGTGCCAGCAGCGCTCCGGGACAGGGGTTCGAGCAGTACTTC. This codes for CASSAPGQGFEQYF.

The rearrangement links TRBV4-2 to TRBJ1-4, with no clear D. Trimming removed 1 base at V and 6 bases at J, with 15 bases between. This CDR3 is built from 16 residues. Germline V gene lookup returns CDR1 LGHNA and CDR2 YNFKEQ. CDR3 protein: CASSQAAWRADEKLFF. CDR3 DNA: TGTGCCAGCAGCCAAGCAGCCTGGCGGGCGGATGAAAAACTGTTTTTT.

The chain is built from TRBV5-1 and TRBJ1-2; D unresolved. Trimming cost V 0 bases and J 3 bases, with 6 bases left between them. The CDR3 is made up of 13 amino acids. The germline gives CDR1 SGHRS, CDR2 YFSETQ. The CDR3 region has the DNA TGCGCCAGCAGCTTGGACACCTACTATGGCTACACCTTC. Residues: CASSLDTYYGYTF.